This T cell receptor beta chain was documented in a study of siplizumab effects on memory and regulatory T cells. Findings and caveats of the study: It seemed that naive T cells were more diverse than memory cells and were major contributors to the alloresponse. The study did not confirm that proliferating Tregs from siplizumab cultures were suppressive. Tracing alloreactive clones into unstimulated subsets worked for only a minor fraction of them.

Regarding this clone: What it binds is unknown.

Using immunoSEQ multiplex PCR, the repertoire was profiled, and TCRdb retains in-frame clones only, with some absent. Of 80,000 to 130,000 clones listed, about 92% were seen once; the top ten hold approximately 0.71%. This receptor was identified in a human donor in good health. Sample: Tregs sorted from blood.

The chain's CDR3 is CASSPNYGRVAYEQYF. The CDR3 region has the DNA TGTGCCAGCAGCCCCAATTACGGGCGGGTAGCCTACGAGCAGTACTTC. The J gene is TRBJ2-7, the V gene TRBV7-8; a weak D match, TRBD2 (5 bases). V was shortened by 5 bases and J by 2 bases, with 19 bases between the two germline ends. The CDR3 totals 16 residues. Per germline, CDR1 SGHVS and CDR2 FQNEAQ.